A selection of T cell receptor beta chains follows, all from one sample in a study of OX40 agonist ivuxolimab in advanced cancers. Method: immunoSEQ multiplex PCR; TCRdb's copy keeps in-frame clones and lacks some. The data contain about 50,000 clones, approximately 80% of them singletons. The sequenced sample was CD4+ or CD8+ T cells sorted from blood, obtained in a trial of the OX40 agonist ivuxolimab. The receptors were sampled from an adult with an advanced solid tumor such as melanoma, head and neck, liver or kidney cancer. CDR3s include the opening cysteine and the closing phenylalanine or tryptophan. The D gene is left open where the match is weak. Size tells how often a clone was seen (once, few, many) or the class of an expanded clone, and some rows leave it out.

J: TRBJ2-7; V: TRBV28; D: .; size: few; length: 13; DNA: TGTGCCAGCAGTCCCGGACAGAGTTACGAGCAGTACTTC; CDR3: CASSPGQSYEQYF
J: TRBJ2-7; V: TRBV11-2; D: TRBD1; size: .; length: 13; DNA: TGTGCCAGCAGCCGGGACAGGTCCTACGAGCAGTACTTC; CDR3: CASSRDRSYEQYF
J: TRBJ2-3; V: TRBV6-4; D: TRBD2; size: .; length: 21; DNA: TGTGCCAGCAGTGACCCCTCGGGGGGGGAGGGGCTGCCTCATAGCACAGATACGCAGTATTTT; CDR3: CASSDPSGGEGLPHSTDTQYF
J: TRBJ2-3; V: TRBV1; D: .; size: .; length: 16; DNA: TGCACCAGCAGCCAACCGGGACTATCGGACACAGATACGCAGTATTTT; CDR3: CTSSQPGLSDTDTQYF
J: TRBJ1-1; V: TRBV7-2; D: .; size: .; length: 15; DNA: TGTGCCAGCAGCTTAGAGCCGGGGAGGAGGACTGAAGCTTTCTTT; CDR3: CASSLEPGRRTEAFF
J: TRBJ2-3; V: TRBV9; D: TRBD2; size: once; length: 15; DNA: TGTGCCAGCAGCGAGACTAGCGGGAACCCAGATACGCAGTATTTT; CDR3: CASSETSGNPDTQYF
J: TRBJ2-7; V: TRBV6-5; D: .; size: .; length: 15; DNA: TGTGCCAGCAGTTACGACAGACCTGGGTCCTACGAGCAGTACTTC; CDR3: CASSYDRPGSYEQYF
J: TRBJ2-7; V: TRBV7-3; D: .; size: many; length: 14; DNA: TGTGCCAGCAGCTTAGGGGACTCGCGATACGAGCAGTACTTC; CDR3: CASSLGDSRYEQYF
J: TRBJ1-3; V: TRBV6-5; D: TRBD1; size: .; length: 14; DNA: TGTGCCAGCAGTTACGGGACAGGGGGAAACACCATATATTTT; CDR3: CASSYGTGGNTIYF
J: TRBJ1-2; V: TRBV15; D: TRBD1; size: .; length: 15; DNA: TGTGCCACCAGCATGTCCCCGGACAGGGTTGACGGCTACACCTTC; CDR3: CATSMSPDRVDGYTF
J: TRBJ1-2; V: TRBV7-6; D: .; size: .; length: 13; DNA: TGTGCCAGCAGCTTAGGGGCGGACTATGGCTACACCTTC; CDR3: CASSLGADYGYTF
J: TRBJ2-3; V: TRBV4-2; D: TRBD2; size: .; length: 20; DNA: TGTGCCAGCAGCCGCAGGGCTAGCGGGAGTGGGGACTTTAGCACAGATACGCAGTATTTT; CDR3: CASSRRASGSGDFSTDTQYF
J: TRBJ1-3; V: TRBV5-8; D: TRBD1; size: .; length: 15; DNA: TGTGCCAGCAGCTACGGGGACAGAGGAGGAAACACCATATATTTT; CDR3: CASSYGDRGGNTIYF
J: TRBJ2-1; V: TRBV15; D: TRBD1; size: .; length: 16; DNA: TGTGCCACCAGCAGAAACCCGGGACAGCTTTACAATGAGCAGTTCTTC; CDR3: CATSRNPGQLYNEQFF
J: TRBJ1-4; V: TRBV11-1; D: TRBD1; size: .; length: 14; DNA: TGTGCCAGCAGCTCCGGGACAGGGAATGAAAAACTGTTTTTT; CDR3: CASSSGTGNEKLFF
J: TRBJ1-5; V: TRBV7-6; D: .; size: .; length: 13; DNA: TGTGCCAGCAGCTTGAGTAGCAATCAGCCCCAGCATTTT; CDR3: CASSLSSNQPQHF
J: TRBJ2-1; V: TRBV5-4; D: TRBD2; size: .; length: 19; DNA: TGTGCCAGCAGCCGCCCAACCGGGACTAGCGGGAGCTCCTACAATGAGCAGTTCTTC; CDR3: CASSRPTGTSGSSYNEQFF
J: TRBJ1-2; V: TRBV21-1; D: .; size: .; length: 19; DNA: TGTGCCAGCAGCCCCCCGAGGGGGACGGCGACAGGGGGCCGGGGCGGCTACACCTTC; CDR3: CASSPPRGTATGGRGGYTF
J: TRBJ1-2; V: TRBV7-9; D: TRBD1; size: .; length: 11; DNA: TGTGCCAGCAGCTCAGGGGGCGCATTCACCTTC; CDR3: CASSSGGAFTF
J: TRBJ2-5; V: TRBV5-1; D: .; size: .; length: 13; DNA: TGCGCCAGCAGCTTAGGGATACAAGAGACCCAGTACTTC; CDR3: CASSLGIQETQYF
J: TRBJ1-2; V: TRBV6-5; D: .; size: few; length: 15; DNA: TGTGCCAGCAGTTACTCTGGTCAGGCTCACTATGGCTACACCTTC; CDR3: CASSYSGQAHYGYTF
J: TRBJ1-4; V: TRBV7-9; D: TRBD1; size: .; length: 13; DNA: TGTGCCAGCAGCTGGACAGGGCTCGAAAAACTGTTTTTT; CDR3: CASSWTGLEKLFF
J: TRBJ1-1; V: TRBV28; D: .; size: .; length: 18; DNA: TGTGCCAGCATCCCCAGACAGAAGCGGCTGGGGGTGAACACTGAAGCTTTCTTT; CDR3: CASIPRQKRLGVNTEAFF
J: TRBJ2-5; V: TRBV7-2; D: .; size: .; length: 13; DNA: TGTGCCAGCAGCGCCGCAGGTAAAACGCCCCAGTACTTC; CDR3: CASSAAGKTPQYF
J: TRBJ2-3; V: TRBV10-3; D: .; size: .; length: 15; DNA: TGTGCCATCAGTGAGTCGACGGGAGGCACAGATACGCAGTATTTT; CDR3: CAISESTGGTDTQYF
J: TRBJ2-2; V: TRBV6-1; D: .; size: .; length: 14; DNA: TGTGCCAGCAGTGAAGCAGGAGGGAACGGGGAGCTGTTTTTT; CDR3: CASSEAGGNGELFF
J: TRBJ2-7; V: TRBV2; D: .; size: many; length: 13; DNA: TGTGCCAGCAGTCCCGCGTGGGGTCGGGAGCAGTACTTC; CDR3: CASSPAWGREQYF
J: TRBJ2-7; V: TRBV10-2; D: .; size: .; length: 12; DNA: TGCGCCAGCAGTGAGGGACCCTACGAGCAGTACTTC; CDR3: CASSEGPYEQYF
J: TRBJ2-7; V: TRBV7-2; D: TRBD2; size: .; length: 16; DNA: TGTGCCAGCAGCTTAACAGCTAGCGGGGGGGCCCACGAGCAGTACTTC; CDR3: CASSLTASGGAHEQYF
J: TRBJ2-7; V: TRBV28; D: TRBD2; size: medium-sized; length: 13; DNA: TGTGCCAGCAGTAGGACTAGCGTTTACGAGCAGTACTTC; CDR3: CASSRTSVYEQYF
J: TRBJ1-2; V: TRBV2; D: .; size: .; length: 13; DNA: TGTGCCAGCAGCTCCTCGCTGGTGGATGGCTACACCTTC; CDR3: CASSSSLVDGYTF
J: TRBJ1-5; V: TRBV28; D: .; size: .; length: 15; DNA: TGTGCCAGCAGTGCTCTTGGACTCACTAATCAGCCCCAGCATTTT; CDR3: CASSALGLTNQPQHF
J: TRBJ2-7; V: TRBV5-1; D: .; size: .; length: 14; DNA: TGCGCCAGCAGAGGGGCGACAGCGTCCTACGAGCAGTACTTC; CDR3: CASRGATASYEQYF
J: TRBJ1-2; V: TRBV5-1; D: .; size: .; length: 14; DNA: TGCGCCAGCAGCTTGACGGATACGGCCTATGGCTACACCTTC; CDR3: CASSLTDTAYGYTF
J: TRBJ2-1; V: TRBV4-1; D: TRBD2; size: .; length: 19; DNA: TGCGCCAGCAGCCAAGAATCCCGACTAGCGCGAGGGGACTACAATGAGCAGTTCTTC; CDR3: CASSQESRLARGDYNEQFF
J: TRBJ1-4; V: TRBV9; D: TRBD1; size: .; length: 15; DNA: TGTGCCAGCAGCGCCAGGCAGGGGGGTAATGAAAAACTGTTTTTT; CDR3: CASSARQGGNEKLFF
J: TRBJ1-5; V: TRBV6-6; D: .; size: .; length: 15; DNA: TGTGCCAGCAGTTACTCAGGGGAAAGCAATCAGCCCCAGCATTTT; CDR3: CASSYSGESNQPQHF